This TCR beta chain was retrieved from a study of T-cell memory formation after mild COVID-19. Study findings and constraints: A second wave expanding day 15 to 37 was CD4+-biased; contracting clones were balanced. Second-wave clones peaking on day 37 lacked confirmed SARS-CoV-2 specificity.

This clonotype has just a few counts. Its antigen remains unidentified. Germline CDR1 is LNHNV and CDR2 is YYDKDF (reference sequence). The CDR3 has 15 residues. V shed 1 base and J shed 2 bases, with 10 bases lying between them. TCRdb re-derived calls from the 5' RACE reads in MiXCR, one entry per CDR3 protein. The sample comprises under 350,000 distinct CDR3 sequences, roughly 15% of which are singletons, and roughly 24% rests with the top ten. Sequenced sample: PBMCs or a T cell subset sorted from them (not recorded which). The chain joins TRBV15 to TRBJ2-3; no reliable D call. The sequence derives from a man younger than 30 who had mild COVID-19 (a few samples of this study predate the infection). Cell type and time point are not known. The CDR3 DNA reads TGTGCCACCAGCAGAGTACAGCCGAACACAGATACGCAGTATTTT. Encoded protein: CATSRVQPNTDTQYF.